The 9 T cell receptor beta chains below were found in one sample sequenced in a study of CD8+ T cells in alopecia areata. cDNA reverse transcribed from extracted RNA served as the sequencing template. Profiled with immunoSEQ multiplex PCR; TCRdb holds only in-frame clones, not every one. There are roughly 110,000 clones in the sample; around three fifths occur only once, and about 3.3% lies in the top ten. Documented treatment: oral pan-JAK inhibitor, 5-10 mg twice daily. Sequencing was performed on CD4+ T cells sorted from blood, taken at week 24, from a patient treated with tofacitinib. Source of these receptors: a human donor with alopecia areata.

The CDR3 DNA reads TGTGCCAGCAGCTTATCCCCTCCACAGCAGTACTTC. As protein: CASSLSPPQQYF. The V gene is TRBV7-2, the J gene TRBJ2-7; D gene unclear. V was cut by 2 bases and J by 8 bases, with 10 bases left in between. The CDR3 is 12 amino acids. Germline V CDR1 and CDR2: SGHTA, FQGNSA. Using reference TRBV7-2 and TRBJ2-7 for the parts outside the CDR3, the full variable domain is GAGVSQSPSNKVTEKGKDVELRCDPISGHTALYWYRQSLGQGLEFLIYFQGNSAPDKSGLPSDRFSAERTGGSVSTLTIQRTQQEDSAVYLCASSLSPPQQYFGPGTRLTVT.

The V and J genes are TRBV4-1 and TRBJ2-5; TRBD1 matches 7 bases. Near its end, the DNA agrees better with TRBJ2-7, so the J call may be wrong. Germline CDR1 MGHRA, CDR2 YSYEKL. The CDR3 extends over 14 amino acids. The CDR3 DNA reads as TGCGCCAGCAGCCATCCCGGACAGGCCTACGAGCAGTACTTC. Its translation: CASSHPGQAYEQYF.

The table lists this clone with a few counts. V is TRBV11-2 and J is TRBJ2-3, with TRBD2 identical over 8 bases. V lost 5 bases to trimming and J lost 5 bases; unmatched junction nucleotides: 6. The CDR3 length is 14 residues. Germline V CDR1 and CDR2: SGHAT, FQNNGV. CDR3 loop: CASSIGGAKDTQYF. CDR3 DNA sequence: TGTGCCAGCAGCATCGGGGGGGCAAAAGATACGCAGTATTTT.

V usage is TRBV5-1 and J usage is TRBJ2-5; D is uncertain. CDR3 size: 13 residues. Deletions cut 1 base from V and 3 bases from J, with 7 bases between. Germline V CDR1 and CDR2: SGHRS, YFSETQ. This chain's CDR3 is CASSLMDEETQYF. The DNA for the CDR3 is TGCGCCAGCAGCTTGATGGATGAAGAGACCCAGTACTTC.

This clone was detected a few times. The CDR3 spells CASSLPGTGNTEAFF. CDR3 bases: TGCGCCAGCAGCTTACCAGGGACAGGGAACACTGAAGCTTTCTTT. The V call is TRBV5-1, the J call TRBJ1-1, with 8 bases identical to TRBD1. The germline V gene encodes CDR1 SGHRS and CDR2 YFSETQ. V lost 2 bases and J lost 1; bases outside the gene matches: 4. The length of the CDR3 is 15 residues. The full variable domain, its missing parts supplied by reference TRBV5-1 and TRBJ1-1, is KAGVTQTPRYLIKTRGQQVTLSCSPISGHRSVSWYQQTPGQGLQFLFEYFSETQRNKGNFPGRFSGRQFSNSRSEMNVSTLELGDSALYLCASSLPGTGNTEAFFGQGTRLTVV.

The gene calls are TRBV25-1 and TRBJ1-2, with D possibly matching TRBD1 (6 bases). The germline V gene encodes CDR1 MGHDK and CDR2 SYGVNS. V was pared by 6 bases and J by 0 bases, with 17 bases between. There are 16 residues in the CDR3. The CDR3 sequence: CASSQGSGGPNYGYTF. Written as DNA, the CDR3 is TGTGCCAGCAGCCAGGGGAGCGGGGGGCCTAACTATGGCTACACCTTC.

The chain employs TRBV5-4 and TRBJ1-5; D is ambiguous. The CDR3 is made up of 12 amino acids. V was cut by 0 bases and J by 5 bases, with 3 bases left in between. In germline, CDR1 is SGHNT, CDR2 YYREEE (reference sequence). The CDR3 spells CASSLGDQPQHF. The CDR3 region has the DNA TGTGCCAGCAGCTTGGGGGATCAGCCCCAGCATTTT.

This clone has only one observation. This rearrangement joins TRBV7-2 to TRBJ2-5; 12 nucleotides agree with TRBD1. The ends lost 5 bases at V and 4 bases at J; junction bases unmatched: 5. Germline V gene lookup returns CDR1 SGHTA and CDR2 FQGNSA. The CDR3 runs 15 residues. CDR3 bases: TGTGCCAGCAGCGGCGGGACAGGGGGCCGAGAGACCCAGTACTTC. This sequence encodes CASSGGTGGRETQYF.

The chain employs TRBV30 and TRBJ1-2; D ambiguous. V lost 2 bases and J lost 4, with 17 bases in between. The CDR3 loop spans 15 amino acids. The germline V gene encodes CDR1 GTSNPN and CDR2 SVGIG (reference sequence). CDR3 sequence: CAWSRVLRRVYGYTF. The CDR3 nucleotides are TGTGCCTGGAGTCGTGTACTACGGAGGGTCTATGGCTACACCTTC.